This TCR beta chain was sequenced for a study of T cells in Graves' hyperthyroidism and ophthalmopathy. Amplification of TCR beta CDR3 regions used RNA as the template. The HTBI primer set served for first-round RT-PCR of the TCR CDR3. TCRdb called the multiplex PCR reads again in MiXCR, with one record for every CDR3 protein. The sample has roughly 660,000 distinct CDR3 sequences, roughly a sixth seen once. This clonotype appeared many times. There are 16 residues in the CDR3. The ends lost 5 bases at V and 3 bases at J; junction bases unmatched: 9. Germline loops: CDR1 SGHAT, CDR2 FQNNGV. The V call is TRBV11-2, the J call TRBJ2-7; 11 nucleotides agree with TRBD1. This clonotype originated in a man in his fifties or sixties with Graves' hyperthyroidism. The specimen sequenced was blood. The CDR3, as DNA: TGTGCCAGCAGCCACCTGCCGGGACAGGGGGTCTACGAGCAGTACTTC. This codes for CASSHLPGQGVYEQYF. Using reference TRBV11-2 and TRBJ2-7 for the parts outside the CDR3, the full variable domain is EAGVAQSPRYKIIEKRQSVAFWCNPISGHATLYWYQQILGQGPKLLIQFQNNGVVDDSQLPKDRFSAERLKGVDSTLKIQPAKLEDSAVYLCASSHLPGQGVYEQYFGPGTRLTVT.